Reported below is one TCR beta chain. It lacks a known antigen. Base qualities were left out, and no much larger clone turns up one base away. These data originate in a study of shared clonotypes between healthy human individuals (dated by TCRdb to the early 2020s). For context, the study as a whole: The cohort included a few men and a couple of women between 18 and 49 years of age. Each donor's leukapheresis produced roughly between about 0.85 and 10 billion PBMCs. To estimate repertoire size and how much clonotypes are shared between individuals, the study performed deep sequencing of blood TCR repertoires from about 5 healthy adults. Different laboratories and diverse techniques were used to prepare libraries and sequence TCR repertoires, to increase sequencing depth and limit assay-specific biases. Per donor, three plates each were used for CD4 naive and CD4 memory, two for CD8 naive, and one for CD8 memory. General study outcomes and caveats: Because the study included a small number of donors, the genetic and exposure-history diversity represented was limited. Compared with non-shared clonotypes, the clonotypes found in all four sorted-subset donors had higher generation probabilities. Incomplete sequencing was indicated by rarefaction of sorted-subset datasets, despite the large sequencing depth. Sampling was restricted to blood, and TCR repertoires in tissues likely differ from the TCR repertoires found in blood. Based on pairwise subsampling, the degree of clonotype sharing among donors was expected to be affected by sequencing depth. When a handful of donors were compared, the shared fraction of clonotypes was around 4.6% for naive CD4, more than 3% for naive CD8, about 2.5% for memory CD4, and roughly 0.43% for memory CD8. Estimated clonotype richness was generally larger for naive than for memory subsets.

The germline V gene gives CDR1 as SGHTA and CDR2 as FQGTGA. The CDR3 has 14 amino acids, counting the end cysteine and phenylalanine. Only the CDR3 portion is preserved as DNA: 42 bases, with reading frame beginning at the first base. V has 5 bases trimmed and J has 3 bases trimmed; junction bases matching no gene number 2. Donors were healthy HIV-negative adults with no recently reported acute infections or vaccinations. Only Caucasian adults living in Nashville, Tennessee, USA were represented among the donors. Magnetic negative selection was used to enrich CD4+ T cells, after which naive cells were positively selected on CD45RA and the negative fraction became the memory subset. After blood collection by leukapheresis, PBMCs were isolated using Ficoll-Histopaque density gradient centrifugation and then cryopreserved in the vapor phase of liquid nitrogen. Purity and quantity of every magnetically sorted T cell population were checked by analytical flow cytometry. Each sorted fraction had its genomic DNA isolated and then quantified by UV absorbance on a Nanodrop 2000c.

TCR CDR3 regions were amplified from genomic DNA by multiplex PCR using the deep immunoSEQ assay. For each cell subset, the extracted genomic DNA was distributed evenly across all wells of several immunoSEQ 96-well plates, and each plate served as one replicate. Each replicate PCR for sorted subsets received 150 to 250 ng genomic DNA, equal to roughly 29,000 T cell genomes. The purified libraries were quantified using a Qubit 3.0 fluorometer, sized with a Bioanalyzer 2100, and then quantified again using the KAPA Library Quantification kit. Each immunoSEQ 96-well plate was sequenced on its own single-read 150-cycle Illumina NextSeq 550 flow cell. Per the source publication's procedure: The immunoSEQ output contained only junctional sequences without quality scores, so filtering could not match that applied to full-length reads. Sequences were annotated with PyIR, a Python wrapper for IgBLAST v1.9, and V/J genes and CDR3 were assigned using IMGT germline references. Reads were filtered out if the reads had weak V/J assignments (E-value above 1e-6), no CDR3, stop codons, out-of-frame junctions, or ambiguous translated residues. A V3J clonotype was defined by an identical inferred V gene, J gene, and CDR3 amino acid sequence. To compute the percentage overlap between repertoires, the number of shared unique clonotypes was divided by the size of the smaller repertoire. RTK rarefaction, the Chao1 estimator, and Recon v2.1 estimates of unobserved clonotypes were used to assess repertoire richness. Generation probabilities for all TCRbeta clonotypes obtained by the gDNA method from a handful of donors were computed using OLGA. Held by TCRdb, this immuneACCESS table contains in-frame sequences only and omits some clones. Under half of the omission traces to an unresolved V gene where checked; the cause of the rest is unknown. V, J and clone size reflect that table, while D and trimming were determined from the DNA. The sample table records fewer than 3 million clones; about 90% of these occur just once. The ten most abundant clones make up about 0.41% of the sample.

The chain joins TRBV7-3 to TRBJ2-3, with 10 junctional bases fitting TRBD1. The TCR sequence derives from a man in his late teens or twenties in good health. Some clones in this sample may be carry-over from other donors' samples. The sample consisted of naive CD4+ T cells from PBMCs. In the paper's terms, the cell subset or site label means: CD45RA+ positively selected. This receptor carries the CDR3 CASSLDRGTDTQYF. DNA sequence: TGTGCCAGCAGCCTGGACAGGGGGACAGATACGCAGTATTTT.